The 14 T cell receptor beta chains reported below all come from one sample, sequenced in a study of OX40 agonist ivuxolimab in advanced cancers. The library was generated by the immunoSEQ multiplex PCR assay. TCRdb obtained this table from immuneACCESS and retained in-frame rearrangements with V and J assigned. These tables miss some clones; where compared with another copy, unresolved V genes account for less than half of the shortfall, and the remainder is unexplained. This sample gives about 120,000 clones in total; approximately 90% of them show up just once. The top ten clones comprise 0.55% of the sample. This specimen consisted of CD4+ or CD8+ T cells sorted from blood, obtained in a trial of the OX40 agonist ivuxolimab. These receptors were obtained from an adult with an advanced solid tumor such as melanoma, head and neck, liver or kidney cancer.

The chain uses TRBV5-6 and TRBJ2-1; the D is unclear. The CDR3 spans 11 residues. Trimming took off 6 bases at V and 8 bases at J, with 9 bases between the two ends. CDR1 is SGHDT and CDR2 is YYEEEE in the germline V gene. Written as DNA, the CDR3 is TGTGCCAGCACCGGGTACGATGAGCAGTTCTTC. Translated: CASTGYDEQFF. Full variable domain (remainder filled in from reference TRBV5-6 and TRBJ2-1): DAGVTQSPTHLIKTRGQQVTLRCSPKSGHDTVSWYQQALGQGPQFIFQYYEEEERQRGNFPDRFSGHQFPNYSSELNVNALLLGDSALYLCASTGYDEQFFGPGTRLTVL.

This chain joins TRBV28 and TRBJ1-1; TRBD1 matches at 9 bases. Germline assignment: CDR1 MDHEN and CDR2 SYDVKM. The CDR3 is 15 amino acids. With 7 bases clipped from V and 5 bases from J, the junction kept 11 bases outside the gene matches. In nucleotides, the CDR3 is TGTGCCAGCACCGAACAGGGGGCGCCTAAGACTGAAGCTTTCTTT. Translating it yields CASTEQGAPKTEAFF.

CDR3 region: CASSARTSGGNEQFF. In DNA, the CDR3 is TGTGCCAGCAGTGCTCGGACTAGCGGGGGGAATGAGCAGTTCTTC. The J gene is TRBJ2-1, the V gene TRBV2; 14 bases are shared with TRBD2. Germline V lookup: CDR1 SNHLY, CDR2 FYNNEI. The V gene end was trimmed by 4 bases and the J gene end by 7 bases; junction bases not matched to a gene: 3. CDR3 size: 15 residues.

This chain links TRBV25-1 with TRBJ1-5, with a tentative D call TRBD1 (5 bases). The CDR3 has 13 amino acids. Looked up from germline, CDR1 is MGHDK and CDR2 is SYGVNS. The V end was cut by 5 bases, the J end by 8 bases, with 13 bases between. CDR3 sequence (DNA): TGTGCCAGCAGTCATTGGGGGAACGAGCCCCAGCATTTT. Amino acid sequence: CASSHWGNEPQHF.

The chain recombines TRBV5-4 with TRBJ1-2, with TRBD1 identical over 8 bases. This CDR3 has 14 residues. Looked up from germline, CDR1 is SGHNT and CDR2 is YYREEE (reference sequence). V lost 4 bases to trimming and J lost 5 bases; unmatched junction nucleotides: 7. The CDR3 bases are TGTGCCAGCAGCCAGTCCGGGACAGGATATGGCTACACCTTC. It yields the protein CASSQSGTGYGYTF.

The V gene is TRBV2, the J gene TRBJ1-5, with 10 nucleotides matching TRBD1. The CDR3 runs 15 residues. The germline gives CDR1 SNHLY, CDR2 FYNNEI. V shed 6 bases and J 5 bases; nucleotides not matched to a gene: 7. CDR3 DNA: TGTGCCAGCAGGGGCCGGACAGGGGGAGATCAGCCCCAGCATTTT. Translation: CASRGRTGGDQPQHF.

The chain recombines TRBV4-3 with TRBJ1-2, with TRBD1 matching over 7 bases. This CDR3 region has 16 residues. The germline V gene encodes CDR1 LGHNA and CDR2 YSLEER. With 3 bases clipped from V and 0 bases from J, the junction kept 7 bases outside the gene matches. Here the CDR3 DNA reads TGCGCCAGCAGCCACACTCTGACAGGGCCTAACTATGGCTACACCTTC. Protein: CASSHTLTGPNYGYTF.

V is TRBV7-9 and J is TRBJ2-1; the D gene is possibly TRBD1 (6 bases). This CDR3 is built from 14 residues. Germline V gives CDR1 SEHNR, CDR2 FQNEAQ (reference sequence). Trimming left V 2 bases short and J 2 bases short, with 7 bases between. The DNA of the CDR3 is TGTGCCAGCAGCTTACAGGGGACCTACAATGAGCAGTTCTTC. It translates to CASSLQGTYNEQFF.

This chain links TRBV6-1 with TRBJ2-1, with 8 bases identical to TRBD1. The germline V gene encodes CDR1 MNHNS and CDR2 SASEGT. CDR3 length: 14 amino acids. With V trimmed by 6 bases and J by 10 bases, 11 bases remained unmatched. The CDR3: CASRSRGQNTEQFF. CDR3 nucleotides: TGTGCCAGCAGATCCAGGGGGCAAAATACAGAGCAGTTCTTC.

J is TRBJ1-2 and V is TRBV28; D is possibly TRBD1 (6 bases). Germline CDR1 MDHEN, CDR2 SYDVKM. The V end was cut by 2 bases, the J end by 4 bases, with 26 bases between. This CDR3 spans 19 amino acids. CDR3 loop: CASSLLPRGGAMRFYGYTF. Here the CDR3 DNA reads TGTGCCAGCAGTTTACTCCCGCGGGGGGGCGCGATGAGGTTCTATGGCTACACCTTC.

The V call is TRBV28, the J call TRBJ2-1; D possibly uses TRBD1 or TRBD2 (5 bases each). Trimming took off 2 bases at V and 5 bases at J, with 10 bases between the two ends. The CDR3 spans 14 residues. Germline V CDR1 and CDR2: MDHEN, SYDVKM. The DNA of the CDR3 is TGTGCCAGCAGTTTAGGGACGGTTAACAATGAGCAGTTCTTC. Translated, it gives CASSLGTVNNEQFF.

This clone has only a few counts. This chain uses TRBV6-5 with TRBJ2-1; D is ambiguous. Trimming took off 2 bases at V and 7 bases at J, with 15 bases between the two ends. There are 15 residues in the CDR3. The V gene's germline CDR1 is MNHEY and CDR2 SVGAGI. This chain's CDR3 is CASSYTVNFVNEQFF. CDR3 nucleotide sequence: TGTGCCAGCAGTTACACCGTTAACTTCGTAAATGAGCAGTTCTTC.

CDR3 sequence: CASSQDGGAVSNQPQHF. In nucleotides, the CDR3 is TGTGCCAGCAGCCAAGATGGGGGGGCGGTGAGCAATCAGCCCCAGCATTTT. The chain joins TRBV4-2 to TRBJ1-5; the D gene is possibly TRBD1 (6 bases). V was clipped by 0 bases and J by 1 base, with 13 bases between them. The CDR3 is 17 residues long. Germline CDR1 and CDR2: LGHNA and YNFKEQ.

The rearrangement joins TRBV9 to TRBJ1-3, with 7 bases matching TRBD1. The CDR3 consists of 16 residues. J was trimmed by 3 bases and V by 4 bases; bases with no gene match: 10. The germline V gene encodes CDR1 SGDLS and CDR2 YYNGEE. CDR3 in amino acids: CASSQFMTGYGNTIYF. The CDR3 nucleotides read TGTGCCAGCAGCCAATTTATGACAGGGTATGGAAACACCATATATTTT.